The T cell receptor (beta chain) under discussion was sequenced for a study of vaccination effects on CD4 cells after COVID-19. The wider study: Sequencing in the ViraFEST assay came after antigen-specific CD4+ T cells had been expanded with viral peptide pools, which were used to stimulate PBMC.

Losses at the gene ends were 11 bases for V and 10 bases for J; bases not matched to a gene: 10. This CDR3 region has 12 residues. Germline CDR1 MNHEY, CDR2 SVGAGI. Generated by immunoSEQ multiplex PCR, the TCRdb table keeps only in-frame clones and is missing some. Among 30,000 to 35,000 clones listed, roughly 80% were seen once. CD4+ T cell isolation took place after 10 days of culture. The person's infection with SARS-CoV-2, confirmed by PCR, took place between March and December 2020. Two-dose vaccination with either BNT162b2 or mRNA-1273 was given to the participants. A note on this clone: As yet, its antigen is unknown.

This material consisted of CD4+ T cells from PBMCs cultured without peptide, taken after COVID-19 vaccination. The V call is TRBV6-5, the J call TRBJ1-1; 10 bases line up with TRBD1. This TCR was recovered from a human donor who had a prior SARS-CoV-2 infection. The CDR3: CAGRTGGSGAFF. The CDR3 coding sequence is TGTGCCGGCCGGACAGGGGGTAGCGGAGCTTTCTTT.